A selection of T cell receptor beta chains follows, all from one sample in a study of beta chain features in type 1 diabetes. Sequencing was performed with immunoSEQ multiplex PCR; in TCRdb, only in-frame clones are kept and a portion is missing. The sample has 600,000 to 750,000 clones, under 15% seen once. The sample was naive CD4+ T cells from blood. The source is a man aged 30-40 years with type 1 diabetes. CDR3s include the opening cysteine and the closing phenylalanine or tryptophan. The order of the fields is J gene, V gene, CDR3 length, clone size, D gene, CDR3 protein, CDR3 DNA. A D gene is named only where the DNA matches it firmly. Some rows mark clone size as missing; the rest say once, few, many or name a class of expanded clone.

>TRBJ2-1|TRBV4-3|16|few|TRBD2
CASSRVGSGVYNEQFF
TGCGCCAGCAGTAGGGTGGGTAGCGGGGTATACAATGAGCAGTTCTTC
>TRBJ2-7|TRBV5-1|13|few|-
CATRTSPSYEQYF
TGCGCCACTAGGACGTCACCTTCCTACGAGCAGTACTTC
>TRBJ2-3|TRBV7-2|14|-|TRBD2
CASSKWGGPDTQYF
TGTGCCAGCAGCAAGTGGGGAGGGCCAGATACGCAGTATTTT
>TRBJ1-5|TRBV9|14|-|-
CASSVDAGAQPQHF
TGTGCCAGCAGCGTAGACGCAGGGGCTCAGCCCCAGCATTTT
>TRBJ2-7|TRBV14|12|few|-
CASSQAGSLQYF
TGTGCCAGCAGCCAGGCAGGGTCATTGCAGTACTTC
>TRBJ2-5|TRBV28|16|few|TRBD1
CASSLEGTGGVETQYF
TGTGCCAGCAGTCTTGAAGGAACAGGGGGTGTAGAGACCCAGTACTTC
>TRBJ2-1|TRBV6-5|14|-|-
CASSPLVRGGEQFF
TGTGCCAGCAGTCCACTAGTGAGGGGGGGTGAGCAGTTCTTC
>TRBJ2-7|TRBV29-1|17|few|TRBD2
CSVEDRASGATPYEQYF
TGCAGCGTTGAAGATCGTGCTAGCGGGGCGACTCCCTACGAGCAGTACTTC
>TRBJ2-7|TRBV11-3|13|few|-
CASNKGTPNEQYF
TGTGCCAGCAACAAAGGGACACCTAACGAGCAGTACTTC
>TRBJ2-5|TRBV20-1|11|few|-
CSASSLGTQYF
TGCAGTGCTAGTTCTCTAGGGACCCAGTACTTC
>TRBJ1-4|TRBV21-1|14|-|-
CASSRQGEAEKLFF
TGTGCCAGCAGCCGACAGGGGGAGGCTGAAAAACTGTTTTTT
>TRBJ1-1|TRBV14|13|few|TRBD1
CASSFTGDTEAFF
TGTGCCAGCAGCTTCACAGGGGACACTGAAGCTTTCTTT
>TRBJ2-3|TRBV18|19|-|TRBD2
CASSLAPGGGYGRTDTQYF
TGTGCCAGCTCACTAGCCCCGGGAGGAGGGTATGGGCGCACAGATACGCAGTATTTT
>TRBJ2-3|TRBV9|13|few|-
CASSVAPTDTQYF
TGTGCCAGCAGCGTAGCTCCGACAGATACGCAGTATTTT
>TRBJ2-5|TRBV4-2|17|few|-
CASSEGLDSRPGETQYF
TGTGCCAGCAGCGAAGGATTGGACAGCCGCCCAGGGGAGACCCAGTACTTC
>TRBJ2-1|TRBV15|15|few|-
CATSSVGSRYNEQFF
TGTGCCACCAGCAGCGTCGGGAGCCGATACAATGAGCAGTTCTTC
>TRBJ2-7|TRBV19|15|-|-
CASSRTLRGRYEQYF
TGTGCCAGTAGTAGGACCCTCCGGGGGAGATACGAGCAGTACTTC
>TRBJ1-2|TRBV29-1|14|-|TRBD1
CSVGTGDLYYGYTF
TGCAGCGTCGGGACAGGGGACCTCTACTATGGCTACACCTTC
>TRBJ2-1|TRBV10-3|16|-|TRBD1
CAAERETGGEYNEQFF
TGTGCCGCTGAAAGAGAAACAGGGGGTGAATACAATGAGCAGTTCTTC
>TRBJ2-3|TRBV10-2|11|-|-
CASSDTDTQYF
TGCGCCAGCAGTGACACAGATACGCAGTATTTT
>TRBJ2-5|TRBV11-2|16|-|TRBD2
CASTGLAGGRQETQYF
TGTGCCAGCACCGGACTAGCGGGAGGCCGCCAAGAGACCCAGTACTTC
>TRBJ1-5|TRBV25-1|13|-|-
CASSERGEQPQHF
TGTGCCAGCAGTGAACGGGGGGAACAGCCCCAGCATTTT
>TRBJ2-3|TRBV7-6|15|few|-
CASSLIGSSTDTQYF
TGTGCCAGCAGCTTAATTGGAAGTAGCACAGATACGCAGTATTTT
>TRBJ1-5|TRBV4-3|13|few|-
CASSQDEGSSQHF
TGCGCCAGCAGCCAAGATGAGGGGTCTTCCCAGCATTTT
>TRBJ2-4|TRBV6-5|15|-|-
CASSYTSQGKNIQYF
TGTGCCAGCAGTTACACCAGCCAGGGCAAAAACATTCAGTACTTC
>TRBJ2-2|TRBV29-1|12|few|-
CSGAGRPGELFF
TGCAGTGGTGCGGGTAGGCCCGGGGAGCTGTTTTTT
>TRBJ2-7|TRBV9|15|few|-
CASSYGIAKAYEQYF
TGTGCCAGCAGCTACGGGATCGCCAAGGCCTACGAGCAGTACTTC
>TRBJ2-2|TRBV9|17|-|-
CASSPADGRLNTGELFF
TGTGCCAGCAGCCCTGCCGACGGACGGCTGAACACCGGGGAGCTGTTTTTT
>TRBJ2-2|TRBV19|15|few|-
CASSLWTENTGELFF
TGTGCCAGTAGTCTTTGGACAGAGAACACCGGGGAGCTGTTTTTT
>TRBJ2-3|TRBV5-1|15|-|TRBD2
CASSSTSTSTDTQYF
TGCGCCAGCAGCTCGACTAGCACTAGCACAGATACGCAGTATTTT
>TRBJ2-5|TRBV4-3|15|few|-
CASSQYGRIQETQYF
TGCGCCAGCAGCCAATACGGGCGGATCCAAGAGACCCAGTACTTC
>TRBJ2-2|TRBV14|16|-|-
CASSHYRTGSTGELFF
TGTGCCAGCAGCCATTATCGGACGGGAAGCACCGGGGAGCTGTTTTTT
>TRBJ2-7|TRBV7-9|17|-|-
CASSLGGLRDSSYEQYF
TGTGCCAGCAGCTTAGGAGGTCTCAGGGATAGCTCCTACGAGCAGTACTTC
>TRBJ2-7|TRBV7-9|14|-|TRBD1
CASSFDRDRREQYF
TGTGCCAGCAGCTTTGACCGGGACAGGAGAGAGCAGTACTTC
>TRBJ2-1|TRBV13|15|-|-
CASSLRAKNYNEQFF
TGTGCCAGCAGCTTAAGGGCTAAAAATTACAATGAGCAGTTCTTC
>TRBJ2-5|TRBV7-2|17|-|-
CASSHNGGPLSQETQYF
TGTGCCAGCAGCCACAACGGAGGACCCCTGAGCCAAGAGACCCAGTACTTC
>TRBJ2-7|TRBV5-1|14|-|-
CASSLDREKYEQYF
TGCGCCAGCAGCTTGGACAGGGAAAAATACGAGCAGTACTTC
>TRBJ2-1|TRBV29-1|18|few|-
CSVEGLEGLTSSYNEQFF
TGCAGCGTTGAAGGACTCGAAGGTTTAACGAGCTCCTACAATGAGCAGTTCTTC
>TRBJ1-6|TRBV6-5|13|once|TRBD1
CASSFDRGSPLHF
TGTGCCAGCAGTTTTGACAGGGGCTCACCCCTCCACTTT
>TRBJ1-3|TRBV19|12|-|-
CASRQSGNTIYF
TGTGCCAGTAGACAGAGTGGAAACACCATATATTTT
>TRBJ1-1|TRBV7-9|16|few|TRBD1
CASSSGQAGLNTEAFF
TGTGCCAGCAGCTCCGGACAGGCCGGGTTGAACACTGAAGCTTTCTTT
>TRBJ1-2|TRBV28|12|few|-
CASSLGSYGYTF
TGTGCCAGCAGTTTAGGGTCCTATGGCTACACCTTC